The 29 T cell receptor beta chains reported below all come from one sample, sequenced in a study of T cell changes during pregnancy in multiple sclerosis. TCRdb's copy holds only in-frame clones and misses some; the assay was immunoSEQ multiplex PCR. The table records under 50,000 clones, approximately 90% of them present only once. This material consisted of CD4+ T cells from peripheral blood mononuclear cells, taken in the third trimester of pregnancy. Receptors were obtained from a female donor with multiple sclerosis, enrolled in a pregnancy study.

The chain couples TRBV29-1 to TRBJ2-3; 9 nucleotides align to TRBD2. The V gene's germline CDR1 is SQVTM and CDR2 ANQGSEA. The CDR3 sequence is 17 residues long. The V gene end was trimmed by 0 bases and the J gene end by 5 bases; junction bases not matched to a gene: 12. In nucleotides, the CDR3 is TGCAGCGTTGAAGATCTTGGGCTAGCGGGATTGGGAGATACGCAGTATTTT. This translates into CSVEDLGLAGLGDTQYF.

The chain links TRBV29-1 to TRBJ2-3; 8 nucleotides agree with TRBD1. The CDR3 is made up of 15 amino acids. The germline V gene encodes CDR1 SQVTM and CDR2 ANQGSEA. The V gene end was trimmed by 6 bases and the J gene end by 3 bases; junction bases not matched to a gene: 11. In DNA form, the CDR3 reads TGCAGCGTCGCCGGGGGCGGACAGGGAACAGATACGCAGTATTTT. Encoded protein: CSVAGGGQGTDTQYF.

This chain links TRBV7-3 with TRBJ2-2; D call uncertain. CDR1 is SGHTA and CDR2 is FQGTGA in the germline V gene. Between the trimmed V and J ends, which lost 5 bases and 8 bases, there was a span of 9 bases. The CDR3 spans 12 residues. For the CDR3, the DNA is TGTGCCAGCAGCCCCTTCGGGGGGGAGCTGTTTTTT. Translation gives CASSPFGGELFF.

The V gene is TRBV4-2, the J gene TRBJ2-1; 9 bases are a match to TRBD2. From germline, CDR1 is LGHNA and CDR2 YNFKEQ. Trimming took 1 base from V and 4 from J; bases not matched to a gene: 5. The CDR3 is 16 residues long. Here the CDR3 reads CASSQGASGVYNEQFF. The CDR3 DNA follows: TGTGCCAGCAGCCAAGGAGCTAGCGGGGTTTACAATGAGCAGTTCTTC.

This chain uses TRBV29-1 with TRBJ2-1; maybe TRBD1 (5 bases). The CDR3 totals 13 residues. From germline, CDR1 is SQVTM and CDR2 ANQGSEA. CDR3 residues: CRTQGVDYNEQFF. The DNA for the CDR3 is TGCAGGACCCAGGGTGTGGATTACAATGAGCAGTTCTTC.

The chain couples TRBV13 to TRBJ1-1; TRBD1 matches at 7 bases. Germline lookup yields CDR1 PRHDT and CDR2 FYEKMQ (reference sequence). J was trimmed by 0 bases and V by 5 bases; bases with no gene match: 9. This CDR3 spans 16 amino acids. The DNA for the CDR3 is TGTGCCAGCAGCCCTCGGACAGGCTTAATGAACACTGAAGCTTTCTTT. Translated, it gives CASSPRTGLMNTEAFF. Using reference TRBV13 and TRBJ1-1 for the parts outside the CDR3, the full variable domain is AAGVIQSPRHLIKEKRETATLKCYPIPRHDTVYWYQQGPGQDPQFLISFYEKMQSDKGSIPDRFSAQQFSDYHSELNMSSLELGDSALYFCASSPRTGLMNTEAFFGQGTRLTVV.

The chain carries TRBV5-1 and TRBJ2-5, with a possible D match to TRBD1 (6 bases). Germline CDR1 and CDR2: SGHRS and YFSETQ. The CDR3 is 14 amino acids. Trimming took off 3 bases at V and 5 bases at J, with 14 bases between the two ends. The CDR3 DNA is TGCGCCAGCAGCTCAAATTCAGGGGTTGAGACCCAGTACTTC. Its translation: CASSSNSGVETQYF.

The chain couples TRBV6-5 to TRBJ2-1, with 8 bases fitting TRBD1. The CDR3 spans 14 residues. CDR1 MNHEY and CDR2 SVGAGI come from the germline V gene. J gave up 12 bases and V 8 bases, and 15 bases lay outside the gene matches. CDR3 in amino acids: CASESTGGKSGQFF. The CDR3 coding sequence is TGTGCCAGCGAGAGCACAGGGGGTAAAAGTGGGCAGTTCTTC.

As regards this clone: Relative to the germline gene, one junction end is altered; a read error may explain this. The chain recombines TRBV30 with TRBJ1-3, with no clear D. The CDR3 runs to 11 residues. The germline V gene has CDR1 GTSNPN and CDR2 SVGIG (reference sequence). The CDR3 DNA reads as TGTGCCTGGAGTCCAGGAAACAGCATATATTTT. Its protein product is CAWSPGNSIYF.

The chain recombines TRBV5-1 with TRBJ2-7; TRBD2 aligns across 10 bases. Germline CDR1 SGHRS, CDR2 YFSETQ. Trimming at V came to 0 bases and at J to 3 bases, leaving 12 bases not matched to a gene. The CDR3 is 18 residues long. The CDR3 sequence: CASSLATSGLGGSYEQYF. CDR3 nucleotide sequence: TGCGCCAGCAGCTTGGCGACTAGCGGGTTGGGTGGGAGCTACGAGCAGTACTTC.

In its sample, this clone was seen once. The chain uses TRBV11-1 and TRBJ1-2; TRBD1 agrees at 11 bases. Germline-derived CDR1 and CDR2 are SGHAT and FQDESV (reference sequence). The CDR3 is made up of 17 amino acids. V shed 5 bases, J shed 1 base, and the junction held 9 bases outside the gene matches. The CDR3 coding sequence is TGTGCCAGCAGCCAACCGGGACAGGGGGGCATTAACTATGGCTACACCTTC. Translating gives CASSQPGQGGINYGYTF.

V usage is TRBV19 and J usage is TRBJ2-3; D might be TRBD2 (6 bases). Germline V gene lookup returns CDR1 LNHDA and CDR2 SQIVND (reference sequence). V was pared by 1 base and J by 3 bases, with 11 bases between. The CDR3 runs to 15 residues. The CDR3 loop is CASSIGPGETDTQYF. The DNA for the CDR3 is TGTGCCAGTAGTATAGGGCCGGGGGAGACAGATACGCAGTATTTT.

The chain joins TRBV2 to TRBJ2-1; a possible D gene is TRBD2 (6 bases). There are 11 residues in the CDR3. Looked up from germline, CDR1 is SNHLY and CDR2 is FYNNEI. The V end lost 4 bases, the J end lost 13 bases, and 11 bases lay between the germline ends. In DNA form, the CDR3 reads TGTGCCAGCAGTGTACTAGCCAAACAGTTCTTC. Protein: CASSVLAKQFF.

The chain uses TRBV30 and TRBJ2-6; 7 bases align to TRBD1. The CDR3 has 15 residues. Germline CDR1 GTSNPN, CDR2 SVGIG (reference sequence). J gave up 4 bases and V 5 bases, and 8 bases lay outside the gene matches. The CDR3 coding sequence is TGTGCCTGGGCAAGACAGGGTTTCGGGGCCAACGTCCTGACTTTC. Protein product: CAWARQGFGANVLTF. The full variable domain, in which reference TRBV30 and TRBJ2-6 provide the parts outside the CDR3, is SQTIHQWPATLVQPVGSPLSLECTVEGTSNPNLYWYRQAAGRGLQLLFYSVGIGQISSEVPQNLSASRPQDRQFILSSKKLLLSDSGFYLCAWARQGFGANVLTFGAGSRLTVL.

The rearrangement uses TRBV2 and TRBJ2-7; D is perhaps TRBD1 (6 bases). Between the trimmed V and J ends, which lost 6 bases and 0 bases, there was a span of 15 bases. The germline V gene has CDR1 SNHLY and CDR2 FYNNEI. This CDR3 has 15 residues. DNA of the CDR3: TGTGCCAGCAGACAGACAGGTTTAAGCTCCTACGAGCAGTACTTC. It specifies CASRQTGLSSYEQYF.

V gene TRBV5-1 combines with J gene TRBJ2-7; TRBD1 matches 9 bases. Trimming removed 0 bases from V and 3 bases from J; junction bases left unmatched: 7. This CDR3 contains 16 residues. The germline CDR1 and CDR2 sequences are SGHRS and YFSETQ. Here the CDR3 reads CASSLDAGTGRYEQYF. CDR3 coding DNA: TGCGCCAGCAGCTTGGACGCCGGGACAGGGCGCTACGAGCAGTACTTC.

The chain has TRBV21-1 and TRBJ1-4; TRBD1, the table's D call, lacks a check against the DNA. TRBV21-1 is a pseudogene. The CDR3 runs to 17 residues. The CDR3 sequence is CASRSYRGSATNEKLFF. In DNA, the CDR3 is TGTGCCAGTCGATCGTACAGGGGCTCGGCAACTAATGAAAAACTGTTTTTT.

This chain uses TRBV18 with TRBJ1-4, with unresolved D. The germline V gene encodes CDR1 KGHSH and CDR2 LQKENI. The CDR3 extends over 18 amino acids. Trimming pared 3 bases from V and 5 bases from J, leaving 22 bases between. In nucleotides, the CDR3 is TGTGCCAGCTCACCCTTTGCCATTAGACAAGGTGCGAATGAAAAACTGTTTTTT. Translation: CASSPFAIRQGANEKLFF.

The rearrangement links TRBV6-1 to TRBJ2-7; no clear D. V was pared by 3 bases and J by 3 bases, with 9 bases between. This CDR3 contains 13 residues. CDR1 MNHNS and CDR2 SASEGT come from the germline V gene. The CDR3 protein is CASSDRGHYEQYF. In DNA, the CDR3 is TGTGCCAGCAGTGACCGTGGGCACTACGAGCAGTACTTC.

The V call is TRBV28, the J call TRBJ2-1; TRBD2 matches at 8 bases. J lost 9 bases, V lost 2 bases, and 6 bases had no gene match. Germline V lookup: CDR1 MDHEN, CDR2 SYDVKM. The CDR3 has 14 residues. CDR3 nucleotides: TGTGCCAGCAGTTTAATTAGCGGGGAGGGTGAGCAGTTCTTC. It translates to CASSLISGEGEQFF.

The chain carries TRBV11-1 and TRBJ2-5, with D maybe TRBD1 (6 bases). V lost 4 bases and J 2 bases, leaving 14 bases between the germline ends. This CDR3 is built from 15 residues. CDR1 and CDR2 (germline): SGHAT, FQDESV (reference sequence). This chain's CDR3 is CASSSPNRGQETQYF. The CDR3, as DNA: TGTGCCAGCAGCTCACCCAATAGGGGGCAAGAGACCCAGTACTTC.

Here the CDR3 DNA reads TGTGCCAGCAGTGCCGCCAGGGGACACGGGGAGCTGTTTTTT. This encodes CASSAARGHGELFF. This sequence joins TRBV6-1 and TRBJ2-2; perhaps TRBD1 as D (6 bases). CDR1 and CDR2 (germline): MNHNS, SASEGT. The CDR3 is 14 residues long. Trimming stripped 4 bases from V and 7 bases from J, with 13 bases between.

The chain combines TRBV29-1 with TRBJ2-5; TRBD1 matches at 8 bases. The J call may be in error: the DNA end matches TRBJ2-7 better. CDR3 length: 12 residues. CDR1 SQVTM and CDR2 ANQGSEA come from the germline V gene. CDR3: CSVGQGSYEQYF. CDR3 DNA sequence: TGCAGCGTCGGACAGGGCTCCTACGAGCAGTACTTC.

The CDR3 loop reads CASSVVGGANTGELFF. Here the CDR3 DNA reads TGTGCCAGCAGCGTGGTTGGGGGCGCGAACACCGGGGAGCTGTTTTTT. V is TRBV7-3 and J is TRBJ2-2, with D perhaps matching TRBD1 (6 bases). Germline V gene data show CDR1 as SGHTA and CDR2 as FQGTGA. Deletions cut 5 bases from V and 0 bases from J, with 13 bases between. The CDR3 contains 16 residues.

CDR3 residues: CASSGQRKQNTEAFF. CDR3 coding DNA: TGTGCCAGCAGTGGACAGCGCAAGCAGAACACTGAAGCTTTCTTT. This chain uses TRBV6-4 with TRBJ1-1; maybe TRBD1 (5 bases). The CDR3 is made up of 15 amino acids. V was clipped by 4 bases and J by 1 base, with 13 bases between them. CDR1 is MRHNA, CDR2 SNTAGT, per germline.

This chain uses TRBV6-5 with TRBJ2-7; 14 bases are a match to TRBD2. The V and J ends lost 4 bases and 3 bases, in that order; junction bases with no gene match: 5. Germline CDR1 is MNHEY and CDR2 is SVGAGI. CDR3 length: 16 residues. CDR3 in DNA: TGTGCCAGCAGTTTGGGACTAGCGGGAGCTAGCTACGAGCAGTACTTC. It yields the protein CASSLGLAGASYEQYF.

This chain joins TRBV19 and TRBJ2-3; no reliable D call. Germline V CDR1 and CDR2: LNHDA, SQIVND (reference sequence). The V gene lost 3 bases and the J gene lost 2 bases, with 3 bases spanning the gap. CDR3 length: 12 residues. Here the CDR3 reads CASSISTDTQYF. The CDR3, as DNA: TGTGCCAGTAGTATCTCCACAGATACGCAGTATTTT. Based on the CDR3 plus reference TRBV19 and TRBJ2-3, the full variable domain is DGGITQSPKYLFRKEGQNVTLSCEQNLNHDAMYWYRQDPGQGLRLIYYSQIVNDFQKGDIAEGYSVSREKKESFPLTVTSAQKNPTAFYLCASSISTDTQYFGPGTRLTVL.

DNA of the CDR3: TGCGCCAGCAGCCCTAGGGTGGCTAGCGGGAGGGGGAATGAGCAGTTCTTC. Its translation is CASSPRVASGRGNEQFF. The J gene is TRBJ2-1, the V gene TRBV5-1; TRBD2 matches at 12 bases. J lost 7 bases, V lost 4 bases, and 12 bases had no gene match. There are 17 residues in the CDR3. Germline CDR1 reads SGHRS; CDR2 reads YFSETQ.

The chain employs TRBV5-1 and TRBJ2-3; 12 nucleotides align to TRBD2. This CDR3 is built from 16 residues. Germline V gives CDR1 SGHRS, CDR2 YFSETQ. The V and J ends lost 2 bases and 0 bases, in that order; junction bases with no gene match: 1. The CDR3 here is CASSFGTSGSTDTQYF. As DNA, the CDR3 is TGCGCCAGCAGCTTCGGGACTAGCGGGAGCACAGATACGCAGTATTTT.